The 13 T cell receptor beta chains reported below all come from one sample, sequenced in a study of cytomegalovirus exposure and HLA in healthy donors. With 60 Vbeta and 13 Jbeta primers, the PCR was carried out. Here immunoSEQ multiplex PCR was the method, and the copy in TCRdb shows in-frame clones only, minus some. The sample has fewer than 200,000 clones; around 83% are singletons. The sample consisted of PBMCs. Every receptor here comes from a man aged 18 to 29 in good health and CMV-seropositive.

The chain employs TRBV6-5 and TRBJ1-2; no clear D gene. The V end was cut by 6 bases, the J end by 8 bases, with 19 bases between. The CDR3 spans 14 residues. Germline CDR1 reads MNHEY; CDR2 reads SVGAGI. In DNA, the CDR3 is TGTGCCAGCAGCAAGGGAGCGAGCGGGTGGGGCTACACCTTC. Translated: CASSKGASGWGYTF.

The genes are TRBV5-6 and TRBJ2-4; a possible D gene is TRBD1 (6 bases). CDR1 SGHDT and CDR2 YYEEEE come from the germline V gene. The CDR3 is 15 residues long. The V and J ends lost 2 bases and 6 bases respectively, with 15 bases between them. The CDR3 loop reads CASSFTGSGRNIQYF. CDR3 DNA sequence: TGTGCCAGCAGCTTTACAGGGAGCGGTAGAAACATTCAGTACTTC.

The chain carries TRBV4-1 and TRBJ2-7, with D possibly matching TRBD2 (6 bases). The CDR3 is made up of 15 amino acids. The V gene's germline CDR1 is MGHRA and CDR2 YSYEKL. Trimming shortened V by 0 bases and J by 0 bases, and 9 bases separated the two germline ends. DNA for the CDR3: TGCGCCAGCAGCCAAGATCGGCGGGGCTCCTACGAGCAGTACTTC. Its protein product is CASSQDRRGSYEQYF.

The chain joins TRBV2 to TRBJ2-5; 7 bases are a match to TRBD1. The V gene end was trimmed by 6 bases and the J gene end by 1 base; junction bases not matched to a gene: 11. This CDR3 comprises 16 residues. CDR1 SNHLY and CDR2 FYNNEI come from the germline V gene. CDR3 sequence (DNA): TGTGCCAGCAGCCAACGACAGGGTCCACGCCAAGAGACCCAGTACTTC. Protein product: CASSQRQGPRQETQYF.

The chain couples TRBV6-1 to TRBJ2-1; a weak D match, TRBD1 (7 bases). This CDR3 spans 15 amino acids. With 4 bases removed from V and 3 bases from J, the gap between germline ends came to 13 bases. Germline loops: CDR1 MNHNS, CDR2 SASEGT. The CDR3 protein is CASSAEGARYNEQFF. The CDR3 DNA reads TGTGCCAGCAGTGCGGAGGGGGCGCGCTACAATGAGCAGTTCTTC.

V and J are TRBV6-6 and TRBJ1-3; TRBD1 matches 8 bases. In germline, CDR1 is MNHNY, CDR2 SVGAGI (reference sequence). The length of the CDR3 is 16 residues. Trimming at V came to 10 bases and at J to 4 bases, leaving 15 bases not matched to a gene. In DNA form, the CDR3 reads TGTGCCACCTTGGACAGGGCCTTGGGGTTCGGAAACACCATATATTTT. Protein sequence: CATLDRALGFGNTIYF.

This chain joins TRBV2 and TRBJ1-5; 8 nucleotides line up with TRBD1. J lost 7 bases, V lost 6 bases, and 11 bases had no gene match. Germline-derived CDR1 and CDR2 are SNHLY and FYNNEI. The CDR3 has 15 residues. The CDR3 protein is CASRLDRVFRQPQHF. CDR3 DNA sequence: TGTGCCAGCAGGTTGGACAGGGTATTTCGACAGCCCCAGCATTTT.

This chain joins TRBV2 and TRBJ2-7; D uncertain. The ends were cut back, 4 bases at V and 4 bases at J, with 5 bases in the middle. Germline V gene lookup returns CDR1 SNHLY and CDR2 FYNNEI. The CDR3 has 11 amino acids. The CDR3 DNA is TGTGCCAGCAGTGGGGCTTACGAGCAGTACTTC. The encoded protein is CASSGAYEQYF.

The chain has TRBV5-1 and TRBJ2-2, with D unclear. CDR1 is SGHRS, CDR2 YFSETQ, per germline. V gave up 1 base and J gave up 4 bases, with 8 bases separating them. CDR3 length equals 14 residues. The CDR3 nucleotides read TGCGCCAGCAGCTTGAAATCGAGCACCGGGGAGCTGTTTTTT. Its protein is CASSLKSSTGELFF.

The chain employs TRBV11-1 and TRBJ2-5, with 12 bases identical to TRBD2. V lost 5 bases, J lost 0 bases, and 7 bases stayed unmatched. The germline CDR1 and CDR2 sequences are SGHAT and FQDESV (reference sequence). The CDR3 contains 17 residues. CDR3 sequence (DNA): TGTGCCAGCAGCCCAATACTAGCGGGGGGCCACCAAGAGACCCAGTACTTC. Protein: CASSPILAGGHQETQYF.

This chain uses TRBV5-1 with TRBJ2-3; a weak D match, TRBD2 (6 bases). This CDR3 spans 15 amino acids. Germline V gene sequence: CDR1 SGHRS, CDR2 YFSETQ. Trimming shortened V by 0 bases and J by 1 base, and 9 bases separated the two germline ends. Here the CDR3 DNA reads TGCGCCAGCAGCTTGGGAAGGGAGGGCACAGATACGCAGTATTTT. It specifies CASSLGREGTDTQYF.

The gene calls are TRBV4-2 and TRBJ2-3; possibly TRBD2 for D (6 bases). Trimming cost V 5 bases and J 10 bases, with 13 bases left between them. The V gene's germline CDR1 is LGHNA and CDR2 YNFKEQ. The CDR3 runs 12 residues. In nucleotides, the CDR3 is TGTGCCAGCAGCTTATGGGGGGATGCGCAGTATTTT. Its protein is CASSLWGDAQYF.

The chain carries TRBV5-1 and TRBJ2-7; 7 bases align to TRBD1. The CDR3 is made up of 12 amino acids. Germline lookup yields CDR1 SGHRS and CDR2 YFSETQ. V lost 3 bases and J lost 6; bases outside the gene matches: 3. CDR3 loop: CASSSNRGEQYF. CDR3 bases: TGCGCCAGCAGCTCGAACAGGGGCGAGCAGTACTTC.